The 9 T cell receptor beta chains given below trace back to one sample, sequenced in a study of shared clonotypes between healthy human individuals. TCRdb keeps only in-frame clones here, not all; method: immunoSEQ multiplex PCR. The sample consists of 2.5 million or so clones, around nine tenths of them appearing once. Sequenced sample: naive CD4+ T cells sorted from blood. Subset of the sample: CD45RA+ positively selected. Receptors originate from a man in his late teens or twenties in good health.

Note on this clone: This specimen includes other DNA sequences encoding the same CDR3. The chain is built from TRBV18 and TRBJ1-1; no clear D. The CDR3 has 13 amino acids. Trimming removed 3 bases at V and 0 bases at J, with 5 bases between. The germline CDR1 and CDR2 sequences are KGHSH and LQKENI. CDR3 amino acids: CASSPDLNTEAFF. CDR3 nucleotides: TGTGCCAGCTCACCGGACCTGAACACTGAAGCTTTCTTT.

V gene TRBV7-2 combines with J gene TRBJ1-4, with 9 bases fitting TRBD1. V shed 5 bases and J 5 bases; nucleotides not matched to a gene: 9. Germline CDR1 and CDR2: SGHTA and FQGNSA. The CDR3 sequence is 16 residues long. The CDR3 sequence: CASSPLAGQGNEKLFF. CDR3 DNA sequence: TGTGCCAGCAGCCCCCTAGCGGGACAGGGAAATGAAAAACTGTTTTTT.

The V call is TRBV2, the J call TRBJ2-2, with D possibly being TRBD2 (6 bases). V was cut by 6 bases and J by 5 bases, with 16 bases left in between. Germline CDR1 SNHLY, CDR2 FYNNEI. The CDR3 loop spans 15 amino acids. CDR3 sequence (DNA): TGTGCCAGCAGCCTGACTAGTTTGGGGACCGGGGAGCTGTTTTTT. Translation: CASSLTSLGTGELFF.

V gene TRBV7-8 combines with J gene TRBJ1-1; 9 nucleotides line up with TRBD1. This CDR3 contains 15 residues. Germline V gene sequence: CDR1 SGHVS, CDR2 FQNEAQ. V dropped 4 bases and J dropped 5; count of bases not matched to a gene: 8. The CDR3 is CASSSPGQGWTEAFF. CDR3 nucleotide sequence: TGTGCCAGCAGCTCTCCGGGACAGGGTTGGACTGAAGCTTTCTTT.

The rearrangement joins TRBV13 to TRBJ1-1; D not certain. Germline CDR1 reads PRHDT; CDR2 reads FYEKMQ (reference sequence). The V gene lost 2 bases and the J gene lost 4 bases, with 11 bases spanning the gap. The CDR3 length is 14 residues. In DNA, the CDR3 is TGTGCCAGCAGCTTAAAGCCCATCGGCACTGAAGCTTTCTTT. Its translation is CASSLKPIGTEAFF.

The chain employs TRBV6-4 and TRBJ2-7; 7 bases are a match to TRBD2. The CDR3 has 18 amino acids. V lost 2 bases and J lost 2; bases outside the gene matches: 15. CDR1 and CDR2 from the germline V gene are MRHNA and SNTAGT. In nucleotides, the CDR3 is TGTGCCAGCAGTGACCCTCGGGAGGAGGGTTTCACCCCCTACGAGCAGTACTTC. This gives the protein CASSDPREEGFTPYEQYF.

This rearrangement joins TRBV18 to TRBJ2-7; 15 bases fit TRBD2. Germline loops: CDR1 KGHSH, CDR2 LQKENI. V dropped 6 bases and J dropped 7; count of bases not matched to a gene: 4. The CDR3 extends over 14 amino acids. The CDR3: CASSGLAGGGEQYF. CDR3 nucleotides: TGTGCCAGCTCGGGACTAGCGGGAGGAGGGGAGCAGTACTTC. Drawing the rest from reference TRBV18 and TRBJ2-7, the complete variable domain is NAGVMQNPRHLVRRRGQEARLRCSPMKGHSHVYWYRQLPEEGLKFMVYLQKENIIDESGMPKERFSAEFPKEGPSILRIQQVVRGDSAAYFCASSGLAGGGEQYFGPGTRLTVT.

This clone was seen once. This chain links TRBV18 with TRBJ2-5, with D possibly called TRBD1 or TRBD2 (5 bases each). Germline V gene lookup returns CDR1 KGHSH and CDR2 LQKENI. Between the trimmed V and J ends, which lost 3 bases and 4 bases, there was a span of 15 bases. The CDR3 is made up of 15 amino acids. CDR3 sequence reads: CASSPTARAGETQYF. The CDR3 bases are TGTGCCAGCTCACCCACGGCCAGGGCGGGAGAGACCCAGTACTTC.

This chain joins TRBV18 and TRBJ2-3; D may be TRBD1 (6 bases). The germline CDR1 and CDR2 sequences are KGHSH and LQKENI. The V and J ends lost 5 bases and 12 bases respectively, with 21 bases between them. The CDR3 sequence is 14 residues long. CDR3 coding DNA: TGTGCCAGCTCAAGTGCACCGGGACAACTCTATCAGTATTTT. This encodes CASSSAPGQLYQYF.